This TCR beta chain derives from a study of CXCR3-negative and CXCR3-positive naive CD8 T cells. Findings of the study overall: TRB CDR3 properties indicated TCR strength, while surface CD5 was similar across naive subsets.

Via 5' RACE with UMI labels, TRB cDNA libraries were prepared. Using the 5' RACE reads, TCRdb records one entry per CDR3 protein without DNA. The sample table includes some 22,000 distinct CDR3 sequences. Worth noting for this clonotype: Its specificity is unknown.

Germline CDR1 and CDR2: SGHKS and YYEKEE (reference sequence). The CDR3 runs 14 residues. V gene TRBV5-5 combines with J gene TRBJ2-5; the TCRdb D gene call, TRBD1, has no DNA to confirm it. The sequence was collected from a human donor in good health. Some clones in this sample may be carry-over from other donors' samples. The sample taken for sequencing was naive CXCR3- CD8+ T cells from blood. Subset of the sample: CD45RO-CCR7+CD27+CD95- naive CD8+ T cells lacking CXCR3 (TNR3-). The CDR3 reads CASKGTDYQETQYF.